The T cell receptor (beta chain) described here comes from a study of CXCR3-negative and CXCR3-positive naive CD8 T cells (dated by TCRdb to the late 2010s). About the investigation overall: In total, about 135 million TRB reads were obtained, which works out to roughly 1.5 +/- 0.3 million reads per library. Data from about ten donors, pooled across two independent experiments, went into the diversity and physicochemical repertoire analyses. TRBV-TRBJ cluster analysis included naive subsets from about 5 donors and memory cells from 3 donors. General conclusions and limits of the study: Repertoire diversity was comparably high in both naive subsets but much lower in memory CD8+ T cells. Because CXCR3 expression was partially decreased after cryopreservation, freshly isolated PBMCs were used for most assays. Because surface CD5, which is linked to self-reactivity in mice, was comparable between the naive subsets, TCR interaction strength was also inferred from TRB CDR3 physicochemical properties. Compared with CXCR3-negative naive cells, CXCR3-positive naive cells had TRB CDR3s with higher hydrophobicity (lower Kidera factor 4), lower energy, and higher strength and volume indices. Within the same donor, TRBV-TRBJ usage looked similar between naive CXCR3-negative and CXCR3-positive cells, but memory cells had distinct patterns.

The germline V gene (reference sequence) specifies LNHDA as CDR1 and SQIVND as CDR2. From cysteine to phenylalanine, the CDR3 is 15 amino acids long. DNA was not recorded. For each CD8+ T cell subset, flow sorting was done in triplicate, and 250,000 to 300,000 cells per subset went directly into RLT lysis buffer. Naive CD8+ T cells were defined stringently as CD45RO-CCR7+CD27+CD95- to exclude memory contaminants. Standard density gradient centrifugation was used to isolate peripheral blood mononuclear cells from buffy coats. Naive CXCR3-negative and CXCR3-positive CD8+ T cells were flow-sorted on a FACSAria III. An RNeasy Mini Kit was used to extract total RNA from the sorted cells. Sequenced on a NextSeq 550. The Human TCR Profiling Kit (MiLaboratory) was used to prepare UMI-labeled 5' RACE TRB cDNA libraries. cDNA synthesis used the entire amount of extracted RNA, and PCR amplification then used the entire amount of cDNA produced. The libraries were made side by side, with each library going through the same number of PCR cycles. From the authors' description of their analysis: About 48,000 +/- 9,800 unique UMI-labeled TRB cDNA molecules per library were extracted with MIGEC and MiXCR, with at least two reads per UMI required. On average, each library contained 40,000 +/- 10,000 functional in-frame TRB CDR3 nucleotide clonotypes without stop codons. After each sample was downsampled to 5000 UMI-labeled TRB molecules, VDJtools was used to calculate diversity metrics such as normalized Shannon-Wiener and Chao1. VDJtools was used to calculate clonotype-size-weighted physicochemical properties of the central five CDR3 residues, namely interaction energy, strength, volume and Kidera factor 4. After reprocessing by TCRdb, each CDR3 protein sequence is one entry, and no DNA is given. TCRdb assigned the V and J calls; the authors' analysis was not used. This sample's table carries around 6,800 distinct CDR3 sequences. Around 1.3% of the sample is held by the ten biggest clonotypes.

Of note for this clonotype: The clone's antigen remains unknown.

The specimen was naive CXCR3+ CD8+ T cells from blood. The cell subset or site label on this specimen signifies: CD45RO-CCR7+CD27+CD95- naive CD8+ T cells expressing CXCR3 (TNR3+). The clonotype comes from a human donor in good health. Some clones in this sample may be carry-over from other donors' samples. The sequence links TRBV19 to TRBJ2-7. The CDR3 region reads CASSIESGSSYEQYF. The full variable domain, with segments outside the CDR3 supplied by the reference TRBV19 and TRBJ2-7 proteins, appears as DGGITQSPKYLFRKEGQNVTLSCEQNLNHDAMYWYRQDPGQGLRLIYYSQIVNDFQKGDIAEGYSVSREKKESFPLTVTSAQKNPTAFYLCASSIESGSSYEQYFGPGTRLTVT.